Listed here are 21 T cell receptor beta chains from one sample, sequenced in a study of regulatory T cells in long-lasting Graves disease. Combining iRepertoire HTBI primers with Arm-PCR of CDR3 regions, the authors built TCR beta libraries. Each CDR3 protein is one row after TCRdb ran MiXCR on the multiplex PCR reads. This table has roughly 510,000 distinct CDR3 sequences, roughly 15% appearing once. Stated time point: newly diagnosed GD, antithyroid drugs for less than 3 months. The TCR library was made from RNA that had been extracted from PBMCs in TRIzol. Another study also made use of these data, one on T cells in Graves' hyperthyroidism and ophthalmopathy.

Source: peripheral blood mononuclear cells (PBMCs), taken at new diagnosis, from a patient treated with antithyroid drugs. Receptor source: a man aged 18 to 29 with Graves disease.

This clonotype showed up many times. CDR3 sequence: CAWTLRGIEAFF. DNA for the CDR3: TGTGCCTGGACCCTCCGGGGGATTGAAGCTTTCTTT. This chain uses TRBV30 with TRBJ1-1; D perhaps matches TRBD1 (5 bases). V lost 4 bases and J 7 bases, leaving 13 bases between the germline ends. Germline V CDR1 and CDR2: GTSNPN, SVGIG (reference sequence). The CDR3 covers 12 residues.

Only a few counts were recorded for this clonotype. V is TRBV29-1 and J is TRBJ1-4; D is unclear. The CDR3 totals 15 residues. Looked up from germline, CDR1 is SQVTM and CDR2 is ANQGSEA. V was shortened by 0 bases and J by 0 bases, with 8 bases between the two germline ends. The CDR3 protein is CSVEDGPATNEKLFF. CDR3 DNA: TGCAGCGTTGAAGATGGGCCCGCAACTAATGAAAAACTGTTTTTT.

The table lists this clonotype with many counts. The chain recombines TRBV28 with TRBJ1-1; 7 bases agree with TRBD1. This CDR3 is 14 amino acids long. V shed 5 bases and J 7 bases; nucleotides not matched to a gene: 10. The V gene's germline CDR1 is MDHEN and CDR2 SYDVKM. The CDR3 sequence is CASSTGQNPFEAFF. DNA for the CDR3: TGTGCCAGCAGTACGGGACAGAACCCTTTTGAAGCTTTCTTT.

This clonotype was seen repeatedly, ten times or more. The chain couples TRBV28 to TRBJ2-3; D gene uncertain. Per germline, CDR1 MDHEN and CDR2 SYDVKM. The CDR3 sequence is 14 residues long. V lost 3 bases, J lost 0 bases, and 7 bases lay in between. The CDR3 DNA sequence: TGTGCCAGCAGTTTGACGACAAGCACAGATACGCAGTATTTT. It yields the protein CASSLTTSTDTQYF.

Ten or more counts support this clonotype. This chain uses TRBV9 with TRBJ1-1; TRBD1 is a possible D gene (5 bases). This CDR3 region has 14 residues. V shed 0 bases and J shed 5 bases, with 11 bases lying between them. Germline V lookup: CDR1 SGDLS, CDR2 YYNGEE. This CDR3 reads CASSVGGGRTEAFF. The CDR3 coding sequence is TGTGCCAGCAGCGTAGGGGGGGGTAGGACTGAAGCTTTCTTT.

This clonotype was seen only a few times. The rearrangement uses TRBV5-4 and TRBJ1-4; 8 bases line up with TRBD1. CDR3 size: 15 residues. Germline assignment: CDR1 SGHNT and CDR2 YYREEE (reference sequence). V dropped 4 bases and J dropped 7; count of bases not matched to a gene: 9. The CDR3 nucleotides read TGTGCCAGCAGCCCGCGAACTGGACAGGGTGAAAAACTGTTTTTT. Amino acids: CASSPRTGQGEKLFF.

The table lists this clonotype with many counts. The rearrangement joins TRBV11-2 to TRBJ2-1, with D tentatively TRBD1 (6 bases). The CDR3 covers 11 residues. The V end lost 8 bases, the J end lost 8 bases, and 10 bases lay between the germline ends. The V gene's germline CDR1 is SGHAT and CDR2 FQNNGV. In DNA form, the CDR3 reads TGTGCCAGCGCGAAGGGGGATGAGCAGTTCTTC. This translates into CASAKGDEQFF. Full variable domain (missing parts from reference TRBV11-2 and TRBJ2-1): EAGVAQSPRYKIIEKRQSVAFWCNPISGHATLYWYQQILGQGPKLLIQFQNNGVVDDSQLPKDRFSAERLKGVDSTLKIQPAKLEDSAVYLCASAKGDEQFFGPGTRLTVL.

This clonotype has at least ten counts. The chain uses TRBV3-1 and TRBJ2-5; D is undetermined. The germline V gene has CDR1 LGHDT and CDR2 YNNKEL (reference sequence). V lost 2 bases to trimming and J lost 2 bases, with 6 bases between them. This CDR3 comprises 13 residues. CDR3 loop: CASSQYNQETQYF. Written as DNA, the CDR3 is TGTGCCAGCAGCCAATATAATCAAGAGACCCAGTACTTC.

Many counts were recorded for this clonotype. This chain links TRBV4-1 with TRBJ2-7; a possible D gene is TRBD1 (6 bases). Trimming pared 3 bases from V and 4 bases from J, leaving 10 bases between. CDR1 is MGHRA and CDR2 is YSYEKL in the germline V gene. The CDR3 has 13 residues. The CDR3 DNA follows: TGCGCCAGCAGCCAGGCCCAGGGGTACGAGCAGTACTTC. It is translated as CASSQAQGYEQYF.

The CDR3: CASSPGQGRQPQHF. The CDR3 nucleotides are TGTGCCAGCAGCCCAGGACAGGGGAGGCAGCCCCAGCATTTT. The chain is built from TRBV3-1 and TRBJ1-5; 9 nucleotides line up with TRBD1. The CDR3 extends over 14 amino acids. Germline CDR1 reads LGHDT; CDR2 reads YNNKEL (reference sequence). V lost 4 bases and J lost 7; bases outside the gene matches: 5.

A single count supports this clonotype. This may be a read error, as it is one base from a much larger clone. The chain recombines TRBV27 with TRBJ2-7; no reliable D call. The CDR3 spans 14 residues. V was cut by 5 bases and J by 5 bases, with 16 bases left in between. In germline, CDR1 is MNHEY, CDR2 SMNVEV (reference sequence). CDR3 in amino acids: CASSPITGVDEQYF. The DNA for the CDR3 is TGTGCCAGCAGTCCGATTACTGGGGTGGACGAGCAGTACTTC.

This clonotype showed up many times. The chain links TRBV30 to TRBJ2-3; D assignment may be TRBD1 or TRBD2 (5 bases each). The CDR3 length is 14 residues. CDR1 GTSNPN and CDR2 SVGIG come from the germline V gene (reference sequence). V shed 2 bases and J shed 1 base, with 10 bases lying between them. The CDR3 protein is CAWSRGPRTDTQYF. The CDR3 DNA follows: TGTGCCTGGAGTAGGGGACCACGCACAGATACGCAGTATTTT.

This clonotype was seen many times. Here the CDR3 DNA reads TGTGCCAGCAGTCCGCTAAGGGGGCCCCGACAGGGGGTGGGCGAGCAGTACTTC. Amino acid sequence: CASSPLRGPRQGVGEQYF. This chain uses TRBV28 with TRBJ2-7, with 9 bases lining up with TRBD1. CDR1 and CDR2 from the germline V gene are MDHEN and SYDVKM. The CDR3 has 18 residues. The V and J ends lost 5 bases and 6 bases, in that order; junction bases with no gene match: 20.

V and J are TRBV2 and TRBJ2-7, with 9 nucleotides matching TRBD2. In germline, CDR1 is SNHLY, CDR2 FYNNEI. V lost 6 bases to trimming and J lost 4 bases; unmatched junction nucleotides: 7. The CDR3 consists of 14 residues. CDR3 sequence reads: CASRVTSGHYEQYF. DNA of the CDR3: TGTGCCAGCAGAGTAACTAGCGGGCATTACGAGCAGTACTTC.

This clonotype was counted ten times or more. The chain recombines TRBV29-1 with TRBJ2-3, with TRBD2 matching 12 bases. V lost 7 bases, J lost 3 bases, and 11 bases stayed unmatched. This CDR3 is 16 amino acids long. Germline lookup yields CDR1 SQVTM and CDR2 ANQGSEA. In DNA form, the CDR3 reads TGCAGCGCCAGGTGGAGCACTAGCGGGAGGACAGATACGCAGTATTTT. This encodes CSARWSTSGRTDTQYF.

This rearrangement joins TRBV19 to TRBJ1-2; 8 positions agree with TRBD1. Germline V gene data show CDR1 as LNHDA and CDR2 as SQIVND (reference sequence). Trimming at V came to 11 bases and at J to 7 bases, leaving 9 bases not matched to a gene. The CDR3 runs 12 residues. DNA of the CDR3: TGTGCCTCCCGCCAGGGGGCCGTTGGCTACACCTTC. This codes for CASRQGAVGYTF.

At least ten counts were recorded for this clonotype. This chain links TRBV3-1 with TRBJ2-7; no definite D call. The CDR3 is 15 amino acids. Trimming removed 0 bases from V and 4 bases from J, with 13 bases in between. Germline CDR1 LGHDT, CDR2 YNNKEL (reference sequence). The CDR3 sequence: CASSQDPGPNYEQYF. In nucleotides, the CDR3 is TGTGCCAGCAGCCAAGATCCCGGACCTAATTACGAGCAGTACTTC.

The chain uses TRBV3-1 and TRBJ1-6; D is unresolved. The V gene lost 3 bases and the J gene lost 9 bases, with 12 bases spanning the gap. The CDR3 extends over 14 amino acids. Germline lookup yields CDR1 LGHDT and CDR2 YNNKEL (reference sequence). CDR3 DNA: TGTGCCAGCAGCCAGGGGAGAGTAGGTTCACCCCTCCACTTT. Protein: CASSQGRVGSPLHF.

This clonotype was detected only a few times. This chain connects TRBV12-3 or TRBV12-4 to TRBJ2-7; D is ambiguous. V was trimmed by 7 bases and J by 1 base, leaving 11 bases between them. The length of the CDR3 is 13 residues. CDR3 amino acids: CASTLGRSYEQYF. Here the CDR3 DNA reads TGTGCCAGCACCTTGGGCAGGTCCTACGAGCAGTACTTC.

There are many counts of this clonotype. The chain employs TRBV4-2 and TRBJ2-1; D not resolved. The CDR3 totals 12 residues. The V gene's germline CDR1 is LGHNA and CDR2 YNFKEQ. The V end was cut by 3 bases, the J end by 7 bases, with 7 bases between. CDR3 DNA sequence: TGTGCCAGCAGCCACCAAACAAATGAGCAGTTCTTC. This sequence encodes CASSHQTNEQFF.

This clonotype has at least ten counts. The J gene is TRBJ2-5, the V gene TRBV29-1, with D perhaps matching TRBD1 or TRBD2 (6 bases each). Trimming took 1 base from V and 4 from J, leaving 16 bases between them. The CDR3 is made up of 15 amino acids. Per the germline V gene, CDR1 is SQVTM and CDR2 is ANQGSEA. The CDR3 DNA is TGCAGCGTTGAAGTATCTCCCGGGGGCGGAGAGACCCAGTACTTC. Its protein is CSVEVSPGGGETQYF.